The entry below gives a single T cell receptor (beta chain) sequence along with its context. Measured with immunoSEQ multiplex PCR; TCRdb has only the in-frame clones, and not every one. The sample includes about 52,000 clones, around 92% of them seen just once. The sample is drawn from a study of T cell changes during pregnancy in multiple sclerosis. Germline CDR1 is SGHRS and CDR2 is YFSETQ. This CDR3 contains 16 residues. V trimming: 2 bases; J trimming: 4 bases; junction bases outside the gene matches: 7. This clonotype was obtained from a female donor with multiple sclerosis, enrolled in a pregnancy study. The material was CD4+ T cells from peripheral blood mononuclear cells, obtained in the third trimester of pregnancy. This chain uses TRBV5-1 with TRBJ2-2; 8 positions match TRBD2. CDR3 DNA sequence: TGCGCCAGCAGCTTAGGACTAGCTGCTGGCACCGGGGAGCTGTTTTTT. Protein: CASSLGLAAGTGELFF.